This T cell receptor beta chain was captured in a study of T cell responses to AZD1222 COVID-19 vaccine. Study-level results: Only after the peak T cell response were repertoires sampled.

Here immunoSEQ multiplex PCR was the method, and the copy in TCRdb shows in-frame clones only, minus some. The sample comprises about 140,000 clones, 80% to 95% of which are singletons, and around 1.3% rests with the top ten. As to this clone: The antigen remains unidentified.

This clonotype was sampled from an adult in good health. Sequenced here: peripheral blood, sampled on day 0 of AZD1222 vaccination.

CDR3 nucleotides: TGTGCCAGCAGCCAAGACAGGGGGGCGCCCGATTCACCCCTCCACTTT. As protein: CASSQDRGAPDSPLHF. The gene calls are TRBV3-1 (or the pseudogene TRBV3-2) and TRBJ1-6; 7 nucleotides agree with TRBD1. CDR1 and CDR2 from the germline V gene are LGHDT and YNNKEL (reference sequence). V lost 0 bases to trimming and J lost 8 bases; unmatched junction nucleotides: 7. The CDR3 consists of 16 residues.